This T cell receptor (beta chain) was identified in a study of radiotherapy plus CTLA-4 blockade in lung cancer. Study summary: Objective responses emerged in under 20% of patients, and 31% attained disease control.

Patients had chemo-refractory metastatic non-small-cell lung cancer and received focal radiation plus CTLA-4 blockade that used ipilimumab. Data came from immunoSEQ multiplex PCR; TCRdb stores just in-frame clones and leaves some out. The sample shows approximately 98,000 clones, more than 75% of them seen only once. General study results and limits: Tumor-derived TCR clones expanded in blood after radiotherapy plus ipilimumab. Per reports, early blood T cell clone dynamics, plus interferon-beta, forecast response most strongly.

Details on this clone: Its antigen is still unknown.

The V end was cut by 4 bases, the J end by 4 bases, with 9 bases between. This CDR3 region has 13 residues. Germline V gives CDR1 SGHNT, CDR2 YYREEE (reference sequence). Here the sequenced sample was peripheral blood, taken from a patient treated with radiotherapy plus ipilimumab. The TCR sequence derives from a human donor with non-small cell lung cancer who had a partial response to radiotherapy plus ipilimumab. The chain has TRBV5-4 and TRBJ1-5; a possible D gene is TRBD1 (6 bases). CDR3 residues: CASSVDSNQPQHF. DNA of the CDR3: TGTGCCAGCAGCGTGGACAGTAATCAGCCCCAGCATTTT.